The next 19 T cell receptor beta chains were all read from a single sample in a study of blood T cells in healthy people across ages. Combining a sample-barcoded 5' primer with a J-beta primer mix, a second PCR ran for 7 to 11 cycles. Each CDR3 protein is one row after TCRdb ran MiXCR on the 5' RACE reads. The sample includes 600,000 or so distinct CDR3 sequences, about 30% of them seen just once. The sequenced material came from blood. These receptors all stem from a woman of 80 years or more in good health.

The sample holds a few counts of this clonotype. The chain links TRBV6-2 or TRBV6-3 to TRBJ2-5; D perhaps matches TRBD2 (6 bases). CDR1 is MNHEY and CDR2 is SVGEGT in the germline V gene. The CDR3 loop spans 14 amino acids. V dropped 2 bases and J dropped 11 bases, with 18 bases sitting between them. CDR3 residues: CASSYGGLNNEQYF. The CDR3 region has the DNA TGTGCCAGCAGTTACGGGGGACTCAACAATGAGCAGTACTTC.

The chain employs TRBV7-2 and TRBJ1-1; D is perhaps TRBD1 (6 bases). With 4 bases removed from V and 3 bases from J, the gap between germline ends came to 12 bases. The length of the CDR3 is 14 residues. The germline V gene encodes CDR1 SGHTA and CDR2 FQGNSA. The CDR3 loop is CASSSLDSYTEAFF. The CDR3 DNA reads as TGTGCCAGCAGCTCGTTGGACAGCTACACTGAAGCTTTCTTT.

The table lists this clonotype with many counts. V usage is TRBV15 and J usage is TRBJ2-3; D remains unclear. Trimming shortened V by 2 bases and J by 3 bases, and 3 bases separated the two germline ends. Germline assignment: CDR1 LNHNV and CDR2 YYDKDF (reference sequence). This CDR3 contains 12 residues. The CDR3 DNA reads TGTGCCACCAGCAGACAAACAGATACGCAGTATTTT. Translation: CATSRQTDTQYF.

Worth noting for this clonotype: Being one base from a much bigger clone, this may be a read error. The chain has TRBV20-1 and TRBJ2-5, with TRBD2 matching over 8 bases. The CDR3 contains 16 residues. Germline V lookup: CDR1 DFQATT, CDR2 SNEGSKA (reference sequence). The CDR3 region is CSAGDLRGGYQETQYF. Here the CDR3 DNA reads TGCAGTGCTGGAGATCTTCGCGGGGGGTATCAAGAGACCCAGTACTTC.

This clonotype appeared a few times. This chain joins TRBV6-2 or TRBV6-3 and TRBJ2-4, with TRBD2 as a possible D gene (6 bases). V lost 2 bases to trimming and J lost 1 base, with 15 bases between them. This CDR3 spans 17 amino acids. CDR1 MNHEY and CDR2 SVGEGT come from the germline V gene. CDR3 protein: CASSYKGWEVAKNIQYF. CDR3 nucleotide sequence: TGTGCCAGCAGTTACAAGGGTTGGGAGGTGGCCAAAAACATTCAGTACTTC.

This clonotype was observed at least ten times. J is TRBJ2-5 and V is TRBV20-1, with 7 bases that match TRBD1. Germline CDR1 reads DFQATT; CDR2 reads SNEGSKA (reference sequence). The CDR3 consists of 14 residues. The V and J ends lost 6 bases and 11 bases, in that order; junction bases with no gene match: 18. The CDR3 loop is CSAPAATGLNEQYF. For the CDR3, the DNA is TGCAGTGCCCCTGCTGCGACAGGGTTGAATGAGCAGTACTTC.

The chain links TRBV20-1 to TRBJ1-2; 8 positions match TRBD1. CDR3 length: 13 amino acids. V lost 4 bases and J lost 4; bases outside the gene matches: 5. The germline CDR1 and CDR2 sequences are DFQATT and SNEGSKA (reference sequence). The DNA of the CDR3 is TGCAGTGCTATACGACAGGGGAGCTATGGCTACACCTTC. Its translation is CSAIRQGSYGYTF.

This clonotype was detected many times. J is TRBJ2-7 and V is TRBV5-1; 7 bases match TRBD1. The CDR3 runs 15 residues. In germline, CDR1 is SGHRS, CDR2 YFSETQ. The V gene end was trimmed by 4 bases and the J gene end by 2 bases; junction bases not matched to a gene: 9. The DNA of the CDR3 is TGCGCCAGCAGCCGTACCGGGACAGATACCTACGAGCAGTACTTC. Protein product: CASSRTGTDTYEQYF. Supplemented by reference TRBV5-1 and TRBJ2-7, the full variable domain reads KAGVTQTPRYLIKTRGQQVTLSCSPISGHRSVSWYQQTPGQGLQFLFEYFSETQRNKGNFPGRFSGRQFSNSRSEMNVSTLELGDSALYLCASSRTGTDTYEQYFGPGTRLTVT.

In its sample, this clonotype was seen many times. The chain combines TRBV10-3 with TRBJ2-4; TRBD2 agrees at 7 bases. Germline V gives CDR1 ENHRY, CDR2 SYGVKD. CDR3 length equals 18 residues. With 0 bases clipped from V and 1 base from J, the junction kept 9 bases outside the gene matches. CDR3 nucleotides: TGTGCCATCAGTGAGTCGCATGGGGGAGGGGTCGCCAAAAACATTCAGTACTTC. It specifies CAISESHGGGVAKNIQYF.

This clonotype has a handful of counts. The chain has TRBV12-3 or TRBV12-4 and TRBJ1-2; no clear D gene. The CDR3 spans 15 residues. V shed 4 bases and J shed 6 bases, with 18 bases lying between them. The CDR3 coding sequence is TGTGCCAGCAGTTCTCGCCGACGCGTGTATGATGGCTACACCTTC. This codes for CASSSRRRVYDGYTF.

This clonotype was seen at least ten times. CDR3 DNA: TGTGCCAGCAGCCTAACTAGCGGGGGGGCCCTCCCCGATACGCAGTATTTT. Translated, it gives CASSLTSGGALPDTQYF. The chain is built from TRBV4-2 and TRBJ2-3; 13 nucleotides align to TRBD2. The CDR3 is 17 residues long. J gave up 6 bases and V 4 bases, and 10 bases lay outside the gene matches. The V gene's germline CDR1 is LGHNA and CDR2 YNFKEQ.

In this sample, this clonotype turned up many times. The chain couples TRBV5-6 to TRBJ1-6, with 7 bases matching TRBD1. CDR3 length equals 15 residues. The trim removed 4 bases at V and 8 bases at J, leaving 9 bases unmatched. CDR1 and CDR2 from the germline V gene are SGHDT and YYEEEE. The DNA of the CDR3 is TGTGCCAGCAGCCGGGACAGCCGGAGGTATTCACCCCTCCACTTT. It specifies CASSRDSRRYSPLHF. Supplemented by reference TRBV5-6 and TRBJ1-6, the full variable domain reads DAGVTQSPTHLIKTRGQQVTLRCSPKSGHDTVSWYQQALGQGPQFIFQYYEEEERQRGNFPDRFSGHQFPNYSSELNVNALLLGDSALYLCASSRDSRRYSPLHFGNGTRLTVT.

This clonotype was observed at least ten times. This chain links TRBV6-1 with TRBJ2-7; D remains unclear. The CDR3 consists of 13 residues. V gave up 1 base and J gave up 8 bases, with 12 bases separating them. Germline V gives CDR1 MNHNS, CDR2 SASEGT. CDR3 DNA: TGTGCCAGCAGTGAAGTCAAGGGTATGAAGCAGTACTTC. Protein product: CASSEVKGMKQYF.

This clonotype was seen at least ten times. CDR3 DNA sequence: TGTGCCAGCAGCTTAAGACTAGCGGGGAAGAATGAGCAGTTCTTC. Its translation: CASSLRLAGKNEQFF. V usage is TRBV7-3 and J usage is TRBJ2-1; 11 nucleotides align to TRBD2. V was pared by 1 base and J by 7 bases, with 3 bases of the junction left unmatched. This CDR3 is built from 15 residues. Per the germline V gene, CDR1 is SGHTA and CDR2 is FQGTGA.

This clonotype was counted at least ten times. The V call is TRBV7-2, the J call TRBJ2-7; D may match TRBD1 or TRBD2 (5 bases each). Deletions cut 7 bases from V and 3 bases from J, with 13 bases between. The CDR3 totals 13 residues. Germline-derived CDR1 and CDR2 are SGHTA and FQGNSA. The CDR3 DNA sequence: TGTGCCAGCACCCAGGGACGGAACTACGAGCAGTACTTC. It translates to CASTQGRNYEQYF.

This clonotype has ten or more counts. This chain joins TRBV28 and TRBJ2-5; D perhaps matches TRBD1 (6 bases). This CDR3 is built from 15 residues. Germline CDR1 reads MDHEN; CDR2 reads SYDVKM. V shed 6 bases and J shed 2 bases, with 16 bases lying between them. DNA of the CDR3: TGTGCCAGCAGATGGGCAGGACAGCAGCAAGAGACCCAGTACTTC. This codes for CASRWAGQQQETQYF.

This clonotype was found many times. The rearrangement links TRBV7-8 to TRBJ2-5, with unresolved D. The CDR3 consists of 17 residues. The ends were cut back, 5 bases at V and 1 base at J, with 20 bases in the middle. Germline CDR1 reads SGHVS; CDR2 reads FQNEAQ. CDR3 DNA: TGTGCCAGCAGCCCCCCGTGGTGGGCAAGTAGCCAAGAGACCCAGTACTTC. Amino acids: CASSPPWWASSQETQYF.

CDR3 sequence (DNA): TGTGCCAGCAGCGCGGGACAATGGGACAATGAGCAGTACTTC. Protein sequence: CASSAGQWDNEQYF. V is TRBV5-8 and J is TRBJ2-1; D tentatively reads TRBD1 or TRBD2 (6 bases each). The end of the DNA fits TRBJ2-7 better, so the J call may be wrong. The CDR3 contains 14 residues. Germline-derived CDR1 and CDR2 are SGHTS and YDEGEE.

In the case of this clonotype: This clone may be a read error of a much larger clone one base away. The chain uses TRBV28 and TRBJ2-4; D gene ambiguous. The DNA end is more similar to TRBJ2-7, so the J call may be wrong. CDR1 and CDR2 (germline): MDHEN, SYDVKM. This CDR3 comprises 13 residues. The CDR3 protein is CTSSLYGYNEQYF. For the CDR3, the DNA is TGTACCAGCAGTTTATACGGGTACAACGAGCAGTACTTC.